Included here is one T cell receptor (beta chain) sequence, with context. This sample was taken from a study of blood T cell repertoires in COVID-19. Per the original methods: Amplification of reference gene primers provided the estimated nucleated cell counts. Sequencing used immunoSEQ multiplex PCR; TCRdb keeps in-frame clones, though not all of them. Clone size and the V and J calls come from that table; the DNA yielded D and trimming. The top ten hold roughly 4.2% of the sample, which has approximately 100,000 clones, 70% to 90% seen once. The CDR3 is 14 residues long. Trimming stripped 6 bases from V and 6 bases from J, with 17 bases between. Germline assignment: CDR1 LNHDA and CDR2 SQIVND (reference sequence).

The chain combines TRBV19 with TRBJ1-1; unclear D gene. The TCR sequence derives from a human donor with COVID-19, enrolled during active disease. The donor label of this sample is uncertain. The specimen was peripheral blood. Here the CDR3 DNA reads TGTGCCAGTAGGAAATATCGTCTAAACCCTGAAGCTTTCTTT. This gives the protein CASRKYRLNPEAFF.